The 16 T cell receptor beta chains in this list originate from one sample, sequenced in a study of cytomegalovirus exposure and HLA in healthy donors. Use of 60 Vbeta and 13 Jbeta primers characterized the PCR. Method: immunoSEQ multiplex PCR; TCRdb's copy keeps in-frame clones and lacks some. In the table there are approximately 100,000 clones, 74% of which are singletons. Sequenced: PBMCs. The receptors here all came from a human donor in good health.

The chain combines TRBV28 with TRBJ1-1; 8 positions agree with TRBD1. CDR3 length: 13 residues. After removal of 4 bases from V and 4 bases from J, the junction contained 2 bases not matched to a gene. Germline CDR1 reads MDHEN; CDR2 reads SYDVKM. This CDR3 is CASSWTGRTEAFF. The CDR3 coding sequence is TGTGCCAGCAGTTGGACAGGGCGCACTGAAGCTTTCTTT.

The rearrangement uses TRBV7-2 and TRBJ2-1; D is perhaps TRBD1 (6 bases). Germline V gene data show CDR1 as SGHTA and CDR2 as FQGNSA. The CDR3 has 16 amino acids. Trimming took off 2 bases at V and 8 bases at J, with 19 bases between the two ends. The CDR3 reads CASSLYEAGDIDEQFF. In DNA, the CDR3 is TGTGCCAGCAGCTTATATGAAGCAGGGGATATAGATGAGCAGTTCTTC.

The chain employs TRBV7-8 and TRBJ2-7; TRBD2 might be the D (5 bases). V was cut by 1 base and J by 2 bases, with 6 bases left in between. This CDR3 has 13 amino acids. Germline CDR1 and CDR2: SGHVS and FQNEAQ. The chain's CDR3 is CASSLGGPYEQYF. In DNA, the CDR3 is TGTGCCAGCAGCTTAGGAGGGCCCTACGAGCAGTACTTC.

The V and J genes are TRBV6-1 and TRBJ2-1; the match to TRBD2 covers 9 bases. V dropped 10 bases and J dropped 4; count of bases not matched to a gene: 8. This CDR3 region has 14 residues. The germline gives CDR1 MNHNS, CDR2 SASEGT. CDR3 in amino acids: CATTLAGAYNEQFF. CDR3 nucleotide sequence: TGTGCCACCACTTTAGCGGGAGCGTACAATGAGCAGTTCTTC.

The chain combines TRBV6-7 with TRBJ2-7, with 7 bases fitting TRBD1. TRBV6-7 carries the ORF label, with uncertain function. This CDR3 is 14 amino acids long. The V and J ends lost 2 bases and 4 bases, in that order; junction bases with no gene match: 5. The CDR3 sequence: CASSYEGGRYEQYF. In DNA form, the CDR3 reads TGTGCCAGCAGTTACGAAGGGGGCAGGTACGAGCAGTACTTC.

The chain couples TRBV2 to TRBJ1-3; D uncertain. In germline, CDR1 is SNHLY, CDR2 FYNNEI. The CDR3 loop spans 13 amino acids. The V and J ends lost 1 base and 5 bases respectively, with 6 bases between them. The CDR3 bases are TGTGCCAGCAGTGAAGGGCCGAGAAACACCATATATTTT. Translated, it gives CASSEGPRNTIYF.

The genes are TRBV7-6 and TRBJ2-2, with D maybe TRBD2 (5 bases). Trimming pared 5 bases from V and 4 bases from J, leaving 14 bases between. CDR3 length: 15 residues. Per the germline V gene, CDR1 is SGHVS and CDR2 is FNYEAQ. CDR3: CASSARGKVTGELFF. The CDR3 coding sequence is TGTGCCAGCAGCGCAAGAGGGAAAGTCACCGGGGAGCTGTTTTTT.

The chain employs TRBV28 and TRBJ1-5, with a possible D match to TRBD1 (6 bases). Per the germline V gene, CDR1 is MDHEN and CDR2 is SYDVKM. This CDR3 is 16 amino acids long. The V end was cut by 3 bases, the J end by 1 base, with 13 bases between. The CDR3 here is CASSFPGQRSNQPQHF. The CDR3 DNA reads as TGTGCCAGCAGTTTCCCGGGACAAAGGAGCAATCAGCCCCAGCATTTT.

This chain uses TRBV29-1 with TRBJ2-5; the D gene is possibly TRBD1 (5 bases). In germline, CDR1 is SQVTM, CDR2 ANQGSEA. The CDR3 totals 13 residues. V was shortened by 4 bases and J by 4 bases, with 13 bases between the two germline ends. The CDR3 DNA is TGCAGCGTTGGGACCCAAAGGGGAGAGACCCAGTACTTC. It translates to CSVGTQRGETQYF.

J is TRBJ1-4 and V is TRBV15; 7 bases are shared with TRBD1. This CDR3 has 12 residues. Germline CDR1 reads LNHNV; CDR2 reads YYDKDF (reference sequence). Germline trimming cut 3 bases from V and 8 bases from J; bases unmatched to any gene: 0. CDR3 sequence: CATSRGQEKLFF. Written as DNA, the CDR3 is TGTGCCACCAGCAGGGGACAGGAAAAACTGTTTTTT. The whole variable domain, remainder taken from reference TRBV15 and TRBJ1-4, is DAMVIQNPRYQVTQFGKPVTLSCSQTLNHNVMYWYQQKSSQAPKLLFHYYDKDFNNEADTPDNFQSRRPNTSFCFLDIRSPGLGDTAMYLCATSRGQEKLFFGSGTQLSVL.

This clone was recorded a few times. The chain has TRBV28 and TRBJ2-5; 7 bases agree with TRBD1. CDR1 and CDR2 (germline): MDHEN, SYDVKM. The junction had 5 bases not matched to a gene; V was cut back by 3 bases and J by 4 bases. The CDR3 consists of 14 residues. This CDR3 reads CASSFRQGRETQYF. CDR3 nucleotide sequence: TGTGCCAGCAGTTTTCGACAGGGTCGAGAGACCCAGTACTTC.

This clone has only one observation. This chain joins TRBV28 and TRBJ2-4, with D possibly TRBD1 on 5 matching bases. The CDR3 totals 12 residues. Germline assignment: CDR1 MDHEN and CDR2 SYDVKM. Trimming removed 3 bases from V and 6 bases from J, with 6 bases in between. As DNA, the CDR3 is TGTGCCAGCAGTTTCGACAGAAACATTCAGTACTTC. This gives the protein CASSFDRNIQYF.

The J gene is TRBJ2-7, the V gene TRBV29-1; 14 bases align to TRBD2. Per the germline V gene, CDR1 is SQVTM and CDR2 is ANQGSEA. The V segment lost 7 bases and the J segment 3 bases; nucleotides outside the gene matches: 5. The CDR3 spans 14 residues. This CDR3 is CSAGLAGGNYEQYF. In DNA, the CDR3 is TGCAGCGCTGGACTAGCGGGAGGCAACTACGAGCAGTACTTC.

The chain employs TRBV11-3 and TRBJ2-2, with 7 bases aligning to TRBD1. The germline V gene has CDR1 SGHNT and CDR2 YENEEA. The ends lost 6 bases at V and 0 bases at J; junction bases unmatched: 1. The CDR3 is 14 amino acids. The CDR3, as DNA: TGTGCCAGCAGTGGACAGGCGAACACCGGGGAGCTGTTTTTT. Residues: CASSGQANTGELFF.

This rearrangement joins TRBV4-1 to TRBJ1-1, with a weak D call TRBD1 (6 bases). The V end lost 3 bases, the J end lost 7 bases, and 15 bases lay between the germline ends. This CDR3 spans 14 amino acids. The germline V gene has CDR1 MGHRA and CDR2 YSYEKL. The DNA of the CDR3 is TGCGCCAGCAGCCAGGGGGACAATGCCGGTGAAGCTTTCTTT. Translated: CASSQGDNAGEAFF.

This chain links TRBV6-5 with TRBJ1-2; tentatively, D is TRBD1 (6 bases). Germline V gene sequence: CDR1 MNHEY, CDR2 SVGAGI. This CDR3 region has 12 residues. Trimming removed 4 bases from V and 7 bases from J, with 10 bases in between. CDR3 in DNA: TGTGCCAGCAGTTTCATACAGGGTGGCTACACCTTC. Residues: CASSFIQGGYTF.